Shown below are 23 T cell receptor beta chains from a single sample sequenced in a study of blood T cell repertoires in COVID-19. Here immunoSEQ multiplex PCR was the method, and the copy in TCRdb shows in-frame clones only, minus some. The profile shows about 60,000 clones, 75% to 95% of them singletons. The sample consisted of peripheral blood. These receptors were collected from a human donor with active COVID-19. The donor label of this sample is uncertain.

The chain employs TRBV6-5 and TRBJ2-7; D remains ambiguous. CDR3 size: 13 residues. Germline V gives CDR1 MNHEY, CDR2 SVGAGI. Trimming took 2 bases from V and 1 from J, leaving 6 bases between them. CDR3 in DNA: TGTGCCAGCAGTTACCTAGGTTCCTACGAGCAGTACTTC. This encodes CASSYLGSYEQYF.

V gene TRBV6-5 combines with J gene TRBJ1-1, with a weak D call TRBD1 (5 bases). Germline CDR1 MNHEY, CDR2 SVGAGI. V lost 0 bases and J lost 0, with 5 bases in between. The CDR3 covers 14 residues. CDR3 sequence (DNA): TGTGCCAGCAGTTACTCGACAGTGAACACTGAAGCTTTCTTT. Protein: CASSYSTVNTEAFF.

The rearrangement links TRBV18 to TRBJ1-1; TRBD1 matches at 8 bases. The CDR3 is made up of 15 amino acids. V lost 1 base to trimming and J lost 1 base; unmatched junction nucleotides: 2. Germline assignment: CDR1 KGHSH and CDR2 LQKENI. CDR3 coding DNA: TGTGCCAGCTCACCACGACAGGGGACGAACACTGAAGCTTTCTTT. As protein: CASSPRQGTNTEAFF.

The chain is built from TRBV7-2 and TRBJ2-3; 14 bases match TRBD2. Germline assignment: CDR1 SGHTA and CDR2 FQGNSA. This CDR3 spans 16 amino acids. V shed 2 bases and J 3 bases; nucleotides not matched to a gene: 1. CDR3 region: CASSLRLAGGTDTQYF. The CDR3 DNA reads TGTGCCAGCAGCTTACGACTAGCGGGGGGGACAGATACGCAGTATTTT. The whole variable domain, filled in from reference TRBV7-2 and TRBJ2-3, reads GAGVSQSPSNKVTEKGKDVELRCDPISGHTALYWYRQSLGQGLEFLIYFQGNSAPDKSGLPSDRFSAERTGGSVSTLTIQRTQQEDSAVYLCASSLRLAGGTDTQYFGPGTRLTVL.

The rearrangement joins TRBV12-3 or TRBV12-4 to TRBJ2-1, with a weak D call TRBD1 (6 bases). CDR3 length: 13 amino acids. Trimming removed 7 bases at V and 8 bases at J, with 15 bases between. CDR3 residues: CASNLQGVDEQFF. The CDR3 DNA reads TGTGCCAGCAACCTACAGGGTGTGGATGAGCAGTTCTTC.

The chain couples TRBV3-1 (or the pseudogene TRBV3-2) to TRBJ2-2, with TRBD2 matching over 7 bases. From germline, CDR1 is LGHDT and CDR2 YNNKEL (reference sequence). Germline trimming cut 3 bases from V and 3 bases from J; bases unmatched to any gene: 1. This CDR3 spans 14 amino acids. CDR3: CASSQGGYTGELFF. Here the CDR3 DNA reads TGTGCCAGCAGCCAGGGGGGGTACACCGGGGAGCTGTTTTTT.

The sample holds a few counts of this clone. This chain uses TRBV4-1 with TRBJ2-7; 10 positions agree with TRBD1. CDR3 size: 16 residues. Per germline, CDR1 MGHRA and CDR2 YSYEKL. J was trimmed by 2 bases and V by 2 bases; bases with no gene match: 6. This CDR3 is CASSQPGQGRPYEQYF. In nucleotides, the CDR3 is TGCGCCAGCAGCCAACCGGGACAGGGGCGCCCCTACGAGCAGTACTTC.

The chain employs TRBV29-1 and TRBJ2-7; maybe TRBD1 (5 bases). This CDR3 has 11 amino acids. Germline V gene data show CDR1 as SQVTM and CDR2 as ANQGSEA. The V and J ends lost 5 bases and 9 bases respectively, with 14 bases between them. The CDR3 region is CSVPTALGQYF. Written as DNA, the CDR3 is TGCAGCGTTCCGACAGCCTTGGGGCAGTACTTC.

This CDR3 reads CASSLQRFYGYTF. CDR3 sequence (DNA): TGTGCCAGCAGCCTCCAGCGATTCTATGGCTACACCTTC. V and J are TRBV2 and TRBJ1-2; no firm D call. V was trimmed by 6 bases and J by 4 bases, leaving 12 bases between them. Germline V gene data show CDR1 as SNHLY and CDR2 as FYNNEI. The CDR3 is 13 residues long.

Remarks on this clone: Other nucleotide sequences from this sample produce the same CDR3. The chain links TRBV18 to TRBJ1-1; a weak D match, TRBD1 (5 bases). The CDR3 is 14 residues long. V gave up 3 bases and J gave up 1 base, with 9 bases separating them. Germline V gives CDR1 KGHSH, CDR2 LQKENI. The CDR3 loop is CASSPARANTEAFF. CDR3 DNA: TGTGCCAGCTCACCGGCCAGGGCGAACACTGAAGCTTTCTTT.

V gene TRBV18 combines with J gene TRBJ2-5; D may be TRBD2 (5 bases). The germline gives CDR1 KGHSH, CDR2 LQKENI. The CDR3 covers 15 residues. The V end was cut by 5 bases, the J end by 5 bases, with 18 bases between. As DNA, the CDR3 is TGTGCCAGCTCAGCTAGCCAGCCCCAGGAGGAGACCCAGTACTTC. It translates to CASSASQPQEETQYF. Full variable domain (missing parts from reference TRBV18 and TRBJ2-5): NAGVMQNPRHLVRRRGQEARLRCSPMKGHSHVYWYRQLPEEGLKFMVYLQKENIIDESGMPKERFSAEFPKEGPSILRIQQVVRGDSAAYFCASSASQPQEETQYFGPGTRLLVL.

This clone was detected a few times. The V gene is TRBV28, the J gene TRBJ1-1; tentative D call: TRBD1 (5 bases). V was trimmed by 6 bases and J by 6 bases, leaving 11 bases between them. CDR1 is MDHEN and CDR2 is SYDVKM in the germline V gene. The CDR3 has 12 residues. CDR3 bases: TGTGCCAGCAGAGAACAGGAACCTGAAGCTTTCTTT. It codes for CASREQEPEAFF.

The gene calls are TRBV15 and TRBJ2-1; TRBD2 might be the D (5 bases). This CDR3 region has 15 residues. The V gene's germline CDR1 is LNHNV and CDR2 YYDKDF (reference sequence). V dropped 0 bases and J dropped 9 bases, with 15 bases sitting between them. CDR3 region: CATSRDSAGYTEQFF. The CDR3 nucleotides are TGTGCCACCAGCAGAGATAGCGCAGGTTATACTGAGCAGTTCTTC.

The rearrangement joins TRBV5-6 to TRBJ2-2; perhaps TRBD2 as D (6 bases). Germline CDR1 SGHDT, CDR2 YYEEEE. The CDR3 loop spans 17 amino acids. The V and J ends lost 0 bases and 1 base respectively, with 13 bases between them. CDR3 loop: CASSLARGVGNTGELFF. CDR3 coding DNA: TGTGCCAGCAGCTTGGCGCGGGGAGTGGGGAACACCGGGGAGCTGTTTTTT.

The DNA of the CDR3 is TGTGCCAGCAGCGGCCTTGGGGGGGGATCCTACGAGCAGTACTTC. Amino acids: CASSGLGGGSYEQYF. V usage is TRBV6-5 and J usage is TRBJ2-7; 7 bases fit TRBD2. Germline V gives CDR1 MNHEY, CDR2 SVGAGI. Germline trimming cut 6 bases from V and 1 base from J; bases unmatched to any gene: 9. The CDR3 covers 15 residues.

The chain couples TRBV6-1 to TRBJ1-5; a weak D match, TRBD1 (5 bases). Germline CDR1 is MNHNS and CDR2 is SASEGT. V was clipped by 2 bases and J by 0 bases, with 8 bases between them. The CDR3 has 15 residues. The CDR3 DNA follows: TGTGCCAGCAGTGAACACGGGGGTAGCAATCAGCCCCAGCATTTT. Protein product: CASSEHGGSNQPQHF.

This chain joins TRBV5-5 and TRBJ2-7, with 9 bases identical to TRBD2. Trimming removed 2 bases from V and 6 bases from J; junction bases left unmatched: 9. The CDR3 has 15 amino acids. Germline CDR1 and CDR2: SGHKS and YYEKEE (reference sequence). The CDR3 reads CASSFASGALLEQYF. CDR3 bases: TGTGCCAGCAGCTTTGCTAGCGGGGCTCTTCTCGAGCAGTACTTC.

The chain has TRBV7-3 and TRBJ1-1; tentatively, D is TRBD1 (6 bases). Germline V lookup: CDR1 SGHTA, CDR2 FQGTGA. The CDR3 runs 14 residues. V was clipped by 0 bases and J by 3 bases, with 8 bases between them. DNA of the CDR3: TGTGCCAGCAGCTTAACCGGGGGGCACACTGAAGCTTTCTTT. Its protein product is CASSLTGGHTEAFF.

The genes are TRBV19 and TRBJ1-6, with D tentatively TRBD1 (6 bases). Trimming left V 7 bases short and J 9 bases short, with 13 bases between. This CDR3 has 13 amino acids. Germline CDR1 reads LNHDA; CDR2 reads SQIVND (reference sequence). CDR3 DNA: TGTGCCAGTAACAGGGAAAAGTCTTCACCCCTCCACTTT. This gives the protein CASNREKSSPLHF.

CDR3 sequence (DNA): TGTGCCAGCAGCCCCGGGACTAGCGGGGGTCACGAGCAGTTCTTC. This codes for CASSPGTSGGHEQFF. The chain links TRBV5-6 to TRBJ2-1; the match to TRBD2 covers 14 bases. The length of the CDR3 is 15 residues. The V segment lost 4 bases and the J segment 10 bases; nucleotides outside the gene matches: 7. CDR1 is SGHDT and CDR2 is YYEEEE in the germline V gene. Together with reference TRBV5-6 and TRBJ2-1, the CDR3 gives the full variable domain: DAGVTQSPTHLIKTRGQQVTLRCSPKSGHDTVSWYQQALGQGPQFIFQYYEEEERQRGNFPDRFSGHQFPNYSSELNVNALLLGDSALYLCASSPGTSGGHEQFFGPGTRLTVL.

The chain uses TRBV2 and TRBJ2-1, with D possibly matching TRBD1 (5 bases). Trimming shortened V by 6 bases and J by 4 bases, and 19 bases separated the two germline ends. Per the germline V gene, CDR1 is SNHLY and CDR2 is FYNNEI. The CDR3 loop spans 16 amino acids. Here the CDR3 DNA reads TGTGCCAGCAGACCCCTTATGGCAGGGCTATACAATGAGCAGTTCTTC. Protein product: CASRPLMAGLYNEQFF.

The chain couples TRBV2 to TRBJ2-1, with a weak D call TRBD2 (6 bases). This CDR3 has 18 residues. Deletions cut 3 bases from V and 4 bases from J, with 22 bases between. Germline V gives CDR1 SNHLY, CDR2 FYNNEI. This CDR3 is CASSDTLRGNQLYNEQFF. CDR3 coding DNA: TGTGCCAGCAGTGATACCTTGCGGGGAAACCAATTATACAATGAGCAGTTCTTC.

This chain joins TRBV15 and TRBJ1-1; D is possibly TRBD1 (6 bases). Trimming pared 0 bases from V and 8 bases from J, leaving 10 bases between. The CDR3 has 13 amino acids. In germline, CDR1 is LNHNV, CDR2 YYDKDF (reference sequence). DNA of the CDR3: TGTGCCACCAGCAGAGATATCGGACAGGAAGCTTTCTTT. Translated: CATSRDIGQEAFF.